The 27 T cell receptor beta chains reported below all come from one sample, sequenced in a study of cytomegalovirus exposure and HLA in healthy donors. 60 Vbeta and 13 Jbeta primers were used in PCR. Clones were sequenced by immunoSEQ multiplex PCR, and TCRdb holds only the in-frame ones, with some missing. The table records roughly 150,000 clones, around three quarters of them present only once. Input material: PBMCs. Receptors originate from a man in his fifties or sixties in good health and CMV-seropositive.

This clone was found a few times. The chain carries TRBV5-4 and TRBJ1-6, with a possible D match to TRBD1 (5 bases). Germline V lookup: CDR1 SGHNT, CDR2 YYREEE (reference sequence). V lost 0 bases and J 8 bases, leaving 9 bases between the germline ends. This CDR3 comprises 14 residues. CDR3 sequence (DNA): TGTGCCAGCAGCTTGGTTCAGGGTGATTCACCCCTCCACTTT. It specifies CASSLVQGDSPLHF.

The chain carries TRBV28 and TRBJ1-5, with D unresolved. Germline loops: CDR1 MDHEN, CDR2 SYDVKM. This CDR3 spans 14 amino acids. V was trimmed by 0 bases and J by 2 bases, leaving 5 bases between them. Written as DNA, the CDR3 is TGTGCCAGCAGTTTATGGCAGGGCAATCAGCCCCAGCATTTT. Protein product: CASSLWQGNQPQHF.

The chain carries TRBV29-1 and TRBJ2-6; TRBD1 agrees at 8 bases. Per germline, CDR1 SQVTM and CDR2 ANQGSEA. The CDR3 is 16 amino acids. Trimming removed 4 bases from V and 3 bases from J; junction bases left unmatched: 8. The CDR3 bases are TGCAGCGTTGTGGGGCAGGGGGCCGTTGGGGCCAACGTCCTGACTTTC. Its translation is CSVVGQGAVGANVLTF. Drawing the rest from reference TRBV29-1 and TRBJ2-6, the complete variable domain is SAVISQKPSRDICQRGTSLTIQCQVDSQVTMMFWYRQQPGQSLTLIATANQGSEATYESGFVIDKFPISRPNLTFSTLTVSNMSPEDSSIYLCSVVGQGAVGANVLTFGAGSRLTVL.

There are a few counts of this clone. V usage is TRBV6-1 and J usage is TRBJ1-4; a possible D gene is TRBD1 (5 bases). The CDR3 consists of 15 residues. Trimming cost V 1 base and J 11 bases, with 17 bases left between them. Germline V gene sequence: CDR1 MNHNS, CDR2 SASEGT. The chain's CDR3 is CASSEVIRGLGKLFF. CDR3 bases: TGTGCCAGCAGTGAAGTCATTAGGGGCCTCGGGAAACTGTTTTTT.

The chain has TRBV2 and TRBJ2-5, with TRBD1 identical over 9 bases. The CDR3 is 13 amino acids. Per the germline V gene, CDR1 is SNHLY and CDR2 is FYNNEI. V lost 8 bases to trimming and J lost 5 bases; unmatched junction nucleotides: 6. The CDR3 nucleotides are TGTGCCAGCGACAGGGGGGTGAGGGAGACCCAGTACTTC. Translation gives CASDRGVRETQYF.

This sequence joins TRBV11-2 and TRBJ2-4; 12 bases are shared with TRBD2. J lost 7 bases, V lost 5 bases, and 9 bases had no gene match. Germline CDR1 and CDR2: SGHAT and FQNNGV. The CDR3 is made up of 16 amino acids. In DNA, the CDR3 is TGTGCCAGCAGCCCGCTCCGGGGACTAGCGGGTAACATTCAGTACTTC. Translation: CASSPLRGLAGNIQYF.

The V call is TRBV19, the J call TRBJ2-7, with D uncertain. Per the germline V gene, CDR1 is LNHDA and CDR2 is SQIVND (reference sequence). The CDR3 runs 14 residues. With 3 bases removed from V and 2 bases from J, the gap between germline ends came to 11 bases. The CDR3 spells CASSIDTSAYEQYF. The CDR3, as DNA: TGTGCCAGTAGTATTGACACAAGTGCCTACGAGCAGTACTTC.

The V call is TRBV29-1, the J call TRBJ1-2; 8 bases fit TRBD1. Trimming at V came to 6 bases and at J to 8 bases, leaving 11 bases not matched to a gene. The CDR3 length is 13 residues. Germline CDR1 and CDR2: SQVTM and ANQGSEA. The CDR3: CSVTFRGPGGYTF. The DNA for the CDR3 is TGCAGCGTGACCTTCAGGGGGCCAGGGGGCTACACCTTC. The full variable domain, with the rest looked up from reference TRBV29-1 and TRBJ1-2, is SAVISQKPSRDICQRGTSLTIQCQVDSQVTMMFWYRQQPGQSLTLIATANQGSEATYESGFVIDKFPISRPNLTFSTLTVSNMSPEDSSIYLCSVTFRGPGGYTFGSGTRLTVV.

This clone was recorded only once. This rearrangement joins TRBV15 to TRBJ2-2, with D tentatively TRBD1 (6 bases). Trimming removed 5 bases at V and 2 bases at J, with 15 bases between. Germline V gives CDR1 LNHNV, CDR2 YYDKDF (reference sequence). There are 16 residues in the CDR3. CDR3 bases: TGTGCCACCAGCGGAGCCTCCGGGACAAACACCGGGGAGCTGTTTTTT. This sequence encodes CATSGASGTNTGELFF.

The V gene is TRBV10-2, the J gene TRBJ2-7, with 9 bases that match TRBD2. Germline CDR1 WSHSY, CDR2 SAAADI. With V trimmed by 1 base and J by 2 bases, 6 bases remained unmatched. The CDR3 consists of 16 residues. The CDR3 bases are TGCGCCAGCAGTGAGTTAGCGGGGGCCTCCCCCTACGAGCAGTACTTC. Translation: CASSELAGASPYEQYF.

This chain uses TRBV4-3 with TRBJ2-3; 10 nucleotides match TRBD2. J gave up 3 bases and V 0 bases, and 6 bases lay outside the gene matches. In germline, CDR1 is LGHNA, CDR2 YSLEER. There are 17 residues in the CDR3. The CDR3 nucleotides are TGCGCCAGCAGCCAAGATCTCCCTAGCGGGGGAACAGATACGCAGTATTTT. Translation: CASSQDLPSGGTDTQYF.

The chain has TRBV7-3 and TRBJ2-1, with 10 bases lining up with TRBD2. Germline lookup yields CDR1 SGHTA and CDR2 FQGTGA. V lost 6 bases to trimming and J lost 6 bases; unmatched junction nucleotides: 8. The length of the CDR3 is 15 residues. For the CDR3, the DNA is TGTGCCAGCAGTCTTCAGCGGGGGGGCCTCAATGAGCAGTTCTTC. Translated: CASSLQRGGLNEQFF.

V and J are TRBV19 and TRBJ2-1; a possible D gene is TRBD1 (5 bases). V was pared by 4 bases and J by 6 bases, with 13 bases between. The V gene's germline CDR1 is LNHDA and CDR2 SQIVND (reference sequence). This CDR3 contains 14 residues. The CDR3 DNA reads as TGTGCCAGTAGTACAGGCAGGGCAGGCAATGAGCAGTTCTTC. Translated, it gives CASSTGRAGNEQFF.

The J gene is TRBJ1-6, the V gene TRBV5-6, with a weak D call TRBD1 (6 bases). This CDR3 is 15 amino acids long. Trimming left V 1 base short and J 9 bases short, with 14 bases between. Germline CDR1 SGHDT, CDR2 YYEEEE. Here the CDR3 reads CASSLYQGLGSPLHF. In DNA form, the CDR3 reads TGTGCCAGCAGCTTGTATCAGGGGCTAGGTTCACCCCTCCACTTT.

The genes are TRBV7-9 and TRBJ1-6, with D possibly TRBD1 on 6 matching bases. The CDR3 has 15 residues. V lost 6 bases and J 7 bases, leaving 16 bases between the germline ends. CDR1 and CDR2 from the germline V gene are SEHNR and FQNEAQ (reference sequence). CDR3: CASSGRRGGNSPLHF. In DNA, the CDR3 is TGTGCCAGCAGTGGCCGGAGGGGGGGAAATTCACCCCTCCACTTT.

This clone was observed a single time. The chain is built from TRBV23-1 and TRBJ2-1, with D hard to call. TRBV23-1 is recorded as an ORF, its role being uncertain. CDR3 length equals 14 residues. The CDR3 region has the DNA TGCGGTAAGCGTAACACCAGCTCCTACAATGAGCAGTTCTTC. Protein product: CGKRNTSSYNEQFF.

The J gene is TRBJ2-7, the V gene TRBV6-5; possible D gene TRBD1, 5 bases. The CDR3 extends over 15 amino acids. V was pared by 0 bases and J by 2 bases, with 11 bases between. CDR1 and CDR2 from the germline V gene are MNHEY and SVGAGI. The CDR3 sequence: CASSYSQGRTYEQYF. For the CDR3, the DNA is TGTGCCAGCAGTTACTCGCAGGGTAGGACCTACGAGCAGTACTTC.

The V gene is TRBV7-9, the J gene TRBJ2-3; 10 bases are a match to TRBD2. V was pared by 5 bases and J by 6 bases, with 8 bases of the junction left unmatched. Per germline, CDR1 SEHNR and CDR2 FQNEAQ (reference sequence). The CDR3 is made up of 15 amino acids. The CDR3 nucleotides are TGTGCCAGCAGCCATATAGCGGGGGGAACGGATACGCAGTATTTT. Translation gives CASSHIAGGTDTQYF.

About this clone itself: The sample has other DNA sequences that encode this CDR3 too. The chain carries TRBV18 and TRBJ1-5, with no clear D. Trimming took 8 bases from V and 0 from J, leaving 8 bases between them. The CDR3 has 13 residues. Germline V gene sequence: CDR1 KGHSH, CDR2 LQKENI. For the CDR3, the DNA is TGTGCCAGCGGCGGCGATAGCAATCAGCCCCAGCATTTT. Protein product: CASGGDSNQPQHF.

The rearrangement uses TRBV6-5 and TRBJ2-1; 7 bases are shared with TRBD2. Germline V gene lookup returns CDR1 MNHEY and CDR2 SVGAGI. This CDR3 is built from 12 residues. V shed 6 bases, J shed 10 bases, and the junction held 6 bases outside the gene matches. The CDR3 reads CASSQGLREQFF. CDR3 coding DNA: TGTGCCAGCAGCCAGGGACTACGAGAGCAGTTCTTC.

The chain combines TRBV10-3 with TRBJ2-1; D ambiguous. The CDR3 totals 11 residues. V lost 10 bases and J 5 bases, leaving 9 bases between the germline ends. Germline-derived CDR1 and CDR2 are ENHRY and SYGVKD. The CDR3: CATSEDNEQFF. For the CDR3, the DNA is TGTGCCACTTCCGAGGACAATGAGCAGTTCTTC.

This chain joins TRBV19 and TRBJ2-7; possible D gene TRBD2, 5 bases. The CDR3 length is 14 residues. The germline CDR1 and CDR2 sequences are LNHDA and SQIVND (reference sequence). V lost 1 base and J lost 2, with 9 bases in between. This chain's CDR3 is CASSIGLGAYEQYF. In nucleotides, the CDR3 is TGTGCCAGTAGTATAGGACTCGGGGCCTACGAGCAGTACTTC.

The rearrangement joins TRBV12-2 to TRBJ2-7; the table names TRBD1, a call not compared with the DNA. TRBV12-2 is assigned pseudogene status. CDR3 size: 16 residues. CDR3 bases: TGTGCAAGTCGCTTAGAGCTACAGGGGGCAGTCTACGAGCAGTACTTC. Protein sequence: CASRLELQGAVYEQYF.

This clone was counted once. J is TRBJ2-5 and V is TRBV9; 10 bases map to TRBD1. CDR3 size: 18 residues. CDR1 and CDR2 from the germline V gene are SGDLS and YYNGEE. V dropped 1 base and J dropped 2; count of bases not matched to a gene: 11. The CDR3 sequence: CASSVSALGDRGQETQYF. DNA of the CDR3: TGTGCCAGCAGCGTATCCGCGTTGGGGGACAGGGGACAAGAGACCCAGTACTTC.

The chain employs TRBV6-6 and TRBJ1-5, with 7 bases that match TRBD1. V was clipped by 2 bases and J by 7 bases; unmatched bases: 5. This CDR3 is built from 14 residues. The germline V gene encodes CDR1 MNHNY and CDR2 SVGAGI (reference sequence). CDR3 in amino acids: CASSYLEGAQPQHF. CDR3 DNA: TGTGCCAGCAGTTACCTGGAGGGGGCCCAGCCCCAGCATTTT.

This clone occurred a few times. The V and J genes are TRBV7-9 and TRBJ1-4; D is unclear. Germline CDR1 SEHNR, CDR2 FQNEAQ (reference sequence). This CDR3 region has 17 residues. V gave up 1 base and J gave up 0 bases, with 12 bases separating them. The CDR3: CASSLGAAVATNEKLFF. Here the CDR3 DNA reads TGTGCCAGCAGCTTAGGGGCAGCCGTTGCAACTAATGAAAAACTGTTTTTT.

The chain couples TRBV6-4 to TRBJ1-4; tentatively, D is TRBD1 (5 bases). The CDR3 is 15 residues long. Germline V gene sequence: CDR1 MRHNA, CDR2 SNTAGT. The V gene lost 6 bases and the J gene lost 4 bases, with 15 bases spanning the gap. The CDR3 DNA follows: TGTGCCAGCAGACAAACAGGATCCTTTAATGAAAAACTGTTTTTT. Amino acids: CASRQTGSFNEKLFF.